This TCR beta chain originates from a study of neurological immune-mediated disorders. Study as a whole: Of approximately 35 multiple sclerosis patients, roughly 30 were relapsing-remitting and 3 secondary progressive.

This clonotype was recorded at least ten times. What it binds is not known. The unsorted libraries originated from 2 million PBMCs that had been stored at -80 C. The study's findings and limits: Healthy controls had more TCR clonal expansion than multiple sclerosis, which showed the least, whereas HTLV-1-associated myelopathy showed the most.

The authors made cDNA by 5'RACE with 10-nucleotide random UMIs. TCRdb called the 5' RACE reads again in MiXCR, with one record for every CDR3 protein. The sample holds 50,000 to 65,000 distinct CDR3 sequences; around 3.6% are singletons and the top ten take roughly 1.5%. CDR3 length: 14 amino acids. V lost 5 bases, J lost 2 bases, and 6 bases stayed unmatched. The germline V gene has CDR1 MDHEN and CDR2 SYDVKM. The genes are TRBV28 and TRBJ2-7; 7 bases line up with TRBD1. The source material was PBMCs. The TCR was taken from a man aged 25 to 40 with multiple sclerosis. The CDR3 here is CASSPGTEAYEQYF. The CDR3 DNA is TGTGCCAGCAGTCCCGGGACAGAAGCCTACGAGCAGTACTTC.